A selection of T cell receptor beta chains follows, all from one sample in a study of blood T cells in healthy people across ages. TCRdb redid the calling of the 5' RACE reads with MiXCR, one entry per CDR3 protein. The sample lists around 500,000 distinct CDR3 sequences, roughly a quarter occurring once. A further study also used this sample, focusing on T cells of mothers and their children.

The sample consisted of blood. Receptors originate from a boy between 2 and 10 years old in good health. CDR3s include the opening cysteine and the closing phenylalanine or tryptophan. The order of the fields is D gene, clone size, J gene, V gene, CDR3 DNA, CDR3 protein. The D gene is left open where the match is weak. Clone sizes are given selectively: once, few, many, or a class where the clone is expanded.

TRBD2,few,TRBJ2-3,TRBV29-1,TGCAGCGTATGGACTAGCGATCAGACCACAGATACGCAGTATTTT,CSVWTSDQTTDTQYF
NA,NA,TRBJ1-1,TRBV5-1,TGCGCCAGCAGCTTTCGATCTACCCCAAACACTGAAGCTTTCTTT,CASSFRSTPNTEAFF
TRBD1,NA,TRBJ2-1,TRBV10-3,TGTGCCATCAGCCCCTTCCGACAGGGGCGTGACAATGAGCAGTTCTTC,CAISPFRQGRDNEQFF
NA,NA,TRBJ2-5,TRBV28,TGTGGTCTGGGTGAGGCGTTCTTC,CGLGEAFF
NA,few,TRBJ2-7,TRBV21-1,TGTGCCAGCAGCCGTGCAGTAACAGCGGGGGGTTTCTCCTACGAGCAGTACTTC,CASSRAVTAGGFSYEQYF
NA,NA,TRBJ2-7,TRBV3-1,TGTGCCAGCAGCCAAGGTACGCGCGAGCAGTACTTC,CASSQGTREQYF
TRBD1,NA,TRBJ1-2,TRBV4-1,TGCGCCAGCAGCCAAGATCGGGGCGGGACAGGGGGAGGCTACACCTTC,CASSQDRGGTGGGYTF
NA,once,TRBJ2-2,TRBV14,TGTGCCAGCAGCCAAGCTGTCTGGCAGGGAGACACCGGGGAGCTGTTTTTT,CASSQAVWQGDTGELFF
TRBD1,NA,TRBJ2-7,TRBV2,TGTGCCAGCAGTGGAGGGGGCTTTAGTTCCTACGAGCAGTACTTC,CASSGGGFSSYEQYF
NA,NA,TRBJ2-1,TRBV6-6,TGTGCCAGCAGCCCGACAGACTCCTACAATGAGCAGTTCTTC,CASSPTDSYNEQFF
NA,many,TRBJ2-7,TRBV12-3/TRBV12-4,TGCGCCAGCAGCCTGGGGGGACCCTACGAGCAGTACTTC,CASSLGGPYEQYF
TRBD2,NA,TRBJ2-7,TRBV20-1,TGCAGTGCTGGGGTCCTGGGACTAGACGAGCAGTACTTC,CSAGVLGLDEQYF
TRBD2,few,TRBJ2-3,TRBV5-1,TGCGCCAGCAGCTCGGCCCTAGCGGGGGGTACTAGCACAGATACGCAGTATTTT,CASSSALAGGTSTDTQYF